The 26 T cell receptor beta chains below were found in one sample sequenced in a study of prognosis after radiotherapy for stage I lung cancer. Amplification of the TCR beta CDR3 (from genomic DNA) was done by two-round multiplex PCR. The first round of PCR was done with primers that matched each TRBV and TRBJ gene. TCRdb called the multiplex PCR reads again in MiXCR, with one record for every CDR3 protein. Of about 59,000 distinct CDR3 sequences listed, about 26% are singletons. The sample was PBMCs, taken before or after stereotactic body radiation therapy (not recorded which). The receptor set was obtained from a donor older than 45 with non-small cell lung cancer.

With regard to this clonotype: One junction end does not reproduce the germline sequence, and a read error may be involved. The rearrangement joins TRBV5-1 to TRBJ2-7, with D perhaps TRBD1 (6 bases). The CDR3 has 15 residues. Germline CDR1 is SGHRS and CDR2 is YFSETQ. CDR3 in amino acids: CASSLAWTVAYKQYF. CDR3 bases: TGCGCCAGCAGCTTGGCCTGGACAGTGGCCTACAAGCAGTACTTC.

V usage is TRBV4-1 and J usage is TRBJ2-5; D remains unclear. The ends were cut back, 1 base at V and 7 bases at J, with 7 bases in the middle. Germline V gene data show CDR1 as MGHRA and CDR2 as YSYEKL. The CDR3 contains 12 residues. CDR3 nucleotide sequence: TGCGCCAGCAGCCAAGTCGAAGGGACCCAGTACTTC. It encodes CASSQVEGTQYF.

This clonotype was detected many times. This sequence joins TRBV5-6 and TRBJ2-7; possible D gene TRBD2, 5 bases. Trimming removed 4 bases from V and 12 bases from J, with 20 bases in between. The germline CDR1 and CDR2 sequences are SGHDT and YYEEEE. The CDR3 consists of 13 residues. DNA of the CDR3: TGTGCCAGCAGCCCGAGAGGGTCTGGGAGACGGTACTTC. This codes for CASSPRGSGRRYF.

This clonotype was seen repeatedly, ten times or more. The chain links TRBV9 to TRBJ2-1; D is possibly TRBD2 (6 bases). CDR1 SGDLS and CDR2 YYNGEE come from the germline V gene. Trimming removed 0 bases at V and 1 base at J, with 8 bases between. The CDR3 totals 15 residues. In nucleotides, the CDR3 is TGTGCCAGCAGCGTAGGGAGGGGTTCCTACAATGAGCAGTTCTTC. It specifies CASSVGRGSYNEQFF.

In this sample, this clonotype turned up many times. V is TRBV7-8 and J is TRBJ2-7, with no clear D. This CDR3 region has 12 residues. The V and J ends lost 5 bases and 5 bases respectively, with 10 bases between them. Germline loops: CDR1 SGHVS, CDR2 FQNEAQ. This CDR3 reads CASSPWADEQYF. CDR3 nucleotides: TGTGCCAGCAGCCCCTGGGCTGACGAGCAGTACTTC.

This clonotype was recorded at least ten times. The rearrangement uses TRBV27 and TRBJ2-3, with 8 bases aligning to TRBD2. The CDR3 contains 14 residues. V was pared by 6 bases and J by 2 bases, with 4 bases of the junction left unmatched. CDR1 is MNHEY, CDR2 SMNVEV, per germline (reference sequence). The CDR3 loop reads CASSVAGFTDTQYF. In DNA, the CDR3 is TGTGCCAGCAGCGTAGCGGGGTTCACAGATACGCAGTATTTT.

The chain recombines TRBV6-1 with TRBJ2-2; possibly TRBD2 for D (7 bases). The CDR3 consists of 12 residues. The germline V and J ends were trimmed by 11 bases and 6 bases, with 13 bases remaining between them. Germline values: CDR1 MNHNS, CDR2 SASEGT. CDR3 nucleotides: TGTGCCGGCCGGGGGGCCGCCGGGGAGCTGTTTTTT. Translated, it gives CAGRGAAGELFF.

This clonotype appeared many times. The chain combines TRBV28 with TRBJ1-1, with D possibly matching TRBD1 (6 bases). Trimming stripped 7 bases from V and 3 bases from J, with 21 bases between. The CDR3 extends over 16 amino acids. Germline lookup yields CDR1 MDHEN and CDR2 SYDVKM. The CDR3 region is CASTRTVPLYYTEAFF. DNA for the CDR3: TGTGCCAGCACCCGGACAGTCCCGCTATACTACACTGAAGCTTTCTTT.

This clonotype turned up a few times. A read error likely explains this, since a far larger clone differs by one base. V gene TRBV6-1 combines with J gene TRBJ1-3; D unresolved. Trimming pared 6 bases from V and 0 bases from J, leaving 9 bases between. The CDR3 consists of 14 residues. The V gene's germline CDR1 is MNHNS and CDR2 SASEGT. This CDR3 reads CASRNADSGNTIYF. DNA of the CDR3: TGTGCCAGCAGGAACGCTGACTCTGGAAACACCATATATTTT.

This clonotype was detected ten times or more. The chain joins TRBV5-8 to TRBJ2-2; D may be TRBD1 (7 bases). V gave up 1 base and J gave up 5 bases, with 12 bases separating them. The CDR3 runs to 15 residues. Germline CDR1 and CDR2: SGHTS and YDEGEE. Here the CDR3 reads CASSLSQGGTGELFF. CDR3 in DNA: TGTGCCAGCAGCTTGAGCCAGGGGGGAACCGGGGAGCTGTTTTTT.

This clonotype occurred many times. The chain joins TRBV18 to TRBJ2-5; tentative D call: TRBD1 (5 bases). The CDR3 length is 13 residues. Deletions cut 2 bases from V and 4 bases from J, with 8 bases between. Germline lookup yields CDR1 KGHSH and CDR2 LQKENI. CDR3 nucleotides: TGTGCCAGCTCACCAAGGCAGGGAGAGACCCAGTACTTC. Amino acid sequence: CASSPRQGETQYF.

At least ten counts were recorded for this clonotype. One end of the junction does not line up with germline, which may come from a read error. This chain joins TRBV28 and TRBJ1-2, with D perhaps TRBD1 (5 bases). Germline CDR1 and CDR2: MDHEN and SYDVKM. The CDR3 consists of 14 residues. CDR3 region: CASSLGQSFFSPIF. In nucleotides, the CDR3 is TGTGCCAGCAGCTTGGGGCAGTCATTTTTTTCCCCCATCTTC.

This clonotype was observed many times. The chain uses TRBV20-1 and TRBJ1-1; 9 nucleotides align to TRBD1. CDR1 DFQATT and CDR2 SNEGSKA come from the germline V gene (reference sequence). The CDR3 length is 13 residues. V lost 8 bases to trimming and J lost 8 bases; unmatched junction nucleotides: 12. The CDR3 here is CSLTGTGPQEAFF. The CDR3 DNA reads TGCAGTCTGACCGGGACAGGGCCCCAAGAAGCTTTCTTT.

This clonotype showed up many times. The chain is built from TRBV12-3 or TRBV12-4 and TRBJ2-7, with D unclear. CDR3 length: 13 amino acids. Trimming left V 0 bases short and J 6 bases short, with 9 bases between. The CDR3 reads CASSLARAFEQYF. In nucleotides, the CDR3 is TGTGCCAGCAGTTTAGCACGGGCCTTCGAGCAGTACTTC.

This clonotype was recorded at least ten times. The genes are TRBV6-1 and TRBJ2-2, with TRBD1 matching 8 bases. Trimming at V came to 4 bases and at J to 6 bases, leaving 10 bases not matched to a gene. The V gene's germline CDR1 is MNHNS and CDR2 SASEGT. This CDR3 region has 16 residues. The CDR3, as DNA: TGTGCCAGCAGTGCAGGACAGGGTGTTGTCTCCGGGGAGCTGTTTTTT. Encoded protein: CASSAGQGVVSGELFF.

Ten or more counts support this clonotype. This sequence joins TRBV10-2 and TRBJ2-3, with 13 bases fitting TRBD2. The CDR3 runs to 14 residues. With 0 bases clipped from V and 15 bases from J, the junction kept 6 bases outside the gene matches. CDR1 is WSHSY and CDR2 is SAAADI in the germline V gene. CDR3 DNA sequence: TGCGCCAGCAGTGAGTCGGGGACTAGCGGGGATTACTATTTT. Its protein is CASSESGTSGDYYF.

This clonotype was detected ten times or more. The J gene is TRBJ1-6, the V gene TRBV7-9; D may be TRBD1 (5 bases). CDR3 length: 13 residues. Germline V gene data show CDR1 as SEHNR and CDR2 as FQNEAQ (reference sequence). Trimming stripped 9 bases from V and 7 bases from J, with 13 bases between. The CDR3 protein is CASGRGENSPLHF. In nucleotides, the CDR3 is TGTGCCAGTGGCCGGGGCGAGAATTCACCCCTCCACTTT.

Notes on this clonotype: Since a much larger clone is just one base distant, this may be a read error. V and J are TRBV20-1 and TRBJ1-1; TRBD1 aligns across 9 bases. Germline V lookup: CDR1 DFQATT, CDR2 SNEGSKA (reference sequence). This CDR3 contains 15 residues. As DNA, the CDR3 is TGCAGTGCTCGCCTACCGACAGGGGGAGGGACTGAAGCTTTATTT. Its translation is CSARLPTGGGTEALF.

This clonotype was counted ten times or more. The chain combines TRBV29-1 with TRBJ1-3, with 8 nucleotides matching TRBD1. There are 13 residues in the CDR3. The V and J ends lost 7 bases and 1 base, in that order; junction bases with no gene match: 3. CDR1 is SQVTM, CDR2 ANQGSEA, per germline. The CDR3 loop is CSAQGASGNTIYF. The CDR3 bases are TGCAGCGCGCAGGGGGCATCTGGAAACACCATATATTTT.

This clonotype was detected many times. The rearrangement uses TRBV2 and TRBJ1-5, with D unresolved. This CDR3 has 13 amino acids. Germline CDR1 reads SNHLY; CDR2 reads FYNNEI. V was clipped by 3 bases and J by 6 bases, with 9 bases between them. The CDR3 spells CASSDGGRQPQHF. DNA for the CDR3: TGTGCCAGCAGTGATGGCGGTCGTCAGCCCCAGCATTTT.

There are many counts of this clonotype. The CDR3 sequence: CASRHHDSNQPQHF. The CDR3 DNA reads as TGTGCCAGCAGACATCACGATAGCAATCAGCCCCAGCATTTT. This rearrangement joins TRBV6-1 to TRBJ1-5, with D uncertain. Trimming took 6 bases from V and 0 from J, leaving 9 bases between them. Germline values: CDR1 MNHNS, CDR2 SASEGT. This CDR3 comprises 14 residues.

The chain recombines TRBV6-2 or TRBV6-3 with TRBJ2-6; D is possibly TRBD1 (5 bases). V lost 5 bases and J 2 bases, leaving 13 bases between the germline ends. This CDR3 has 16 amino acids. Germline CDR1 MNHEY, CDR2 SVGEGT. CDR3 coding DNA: TGTGCCAGCAGTGCCGACAGAGGCGCTGGGGCCAACGTCCTGACTTTC. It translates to CASSADRGAGANVLTF.

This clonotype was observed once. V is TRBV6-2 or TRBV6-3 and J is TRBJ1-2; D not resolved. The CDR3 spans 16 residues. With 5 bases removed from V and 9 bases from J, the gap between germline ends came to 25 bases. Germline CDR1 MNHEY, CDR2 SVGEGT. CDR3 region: CASSEPFGVGRDRYTF. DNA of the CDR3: TGTGCCAGCAGTGAACCATTCGGGGTCGGTAGGGATCGCTACACCTTC.

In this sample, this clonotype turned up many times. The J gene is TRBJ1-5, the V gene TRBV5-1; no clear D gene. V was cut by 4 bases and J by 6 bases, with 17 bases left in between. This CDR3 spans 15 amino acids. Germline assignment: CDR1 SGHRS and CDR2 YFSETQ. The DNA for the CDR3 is TGCGCCAGCAGCCCCTCGGGCCTAGGCAGTCAGCCCCAGCATTTT. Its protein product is CASSPSGLGSQPQHF.

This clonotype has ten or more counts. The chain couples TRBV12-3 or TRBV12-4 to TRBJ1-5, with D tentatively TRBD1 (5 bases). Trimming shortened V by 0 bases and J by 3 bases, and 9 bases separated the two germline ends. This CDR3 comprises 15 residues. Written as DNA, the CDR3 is TGTGCCAGCAGTTTAGCGCAGACAGCCAATCAGCCCCAGCATTTT. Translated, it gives CASSLAQTANQPQHF.

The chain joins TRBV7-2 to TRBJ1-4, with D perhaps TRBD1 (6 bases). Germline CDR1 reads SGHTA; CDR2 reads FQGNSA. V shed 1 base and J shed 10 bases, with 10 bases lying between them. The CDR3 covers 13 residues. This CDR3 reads CASSLDREGKLFF. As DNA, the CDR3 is TGTGCCAGCAGCTTAGACAGGGAGGGAAAACTGTTTTTT.